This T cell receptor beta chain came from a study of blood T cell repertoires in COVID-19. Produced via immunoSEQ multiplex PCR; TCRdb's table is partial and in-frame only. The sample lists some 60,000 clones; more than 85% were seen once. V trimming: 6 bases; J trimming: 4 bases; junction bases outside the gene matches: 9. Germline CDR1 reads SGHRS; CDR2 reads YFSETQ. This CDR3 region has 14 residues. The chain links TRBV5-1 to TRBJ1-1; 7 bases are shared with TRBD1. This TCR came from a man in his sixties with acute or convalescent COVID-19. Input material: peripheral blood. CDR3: CASKVGQGGTEAFF. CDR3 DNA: TGCGCCAGCAAGGTCGGGCAGGGGGGCACTGAAGCTTTCTTT.